The source of this T cell receptor beta chain is a study of diagnostic markers for celiac disease (dated by TCRdb to 2018 to 2020). Notes on this clonotype: The target of this receptor is not known.

Sequencing used an Illumina MiSeq. TCRdb reprocessed the sequencing reads and holds a single record per CDR3 protein sequence, with no DNA. The sample's table covers approximately 8,000 distinct CDR3 sequences. Around 6% of the sample is taken by the ten largest. The CDR1 and CDR2 encoded by the germline V gene are SGHTA and FQGNSA. Its CDR3 holds 13 amino acids, cysteine through phenylalanine. Only the protein is available. The rearranged segments are TRBV7-2 and TRBJ2-1; TCRdb selects TRBD2, and the lack of DNA leaves this call unchecked. The clonotype comes from a human donor. This table probably holds off-target reads from a library built for another chain. The sequenced material came from either unsorted cells or a sorted T cell fraction (not recorded which). The CDR3 region reads CASSATRQFEQFF.